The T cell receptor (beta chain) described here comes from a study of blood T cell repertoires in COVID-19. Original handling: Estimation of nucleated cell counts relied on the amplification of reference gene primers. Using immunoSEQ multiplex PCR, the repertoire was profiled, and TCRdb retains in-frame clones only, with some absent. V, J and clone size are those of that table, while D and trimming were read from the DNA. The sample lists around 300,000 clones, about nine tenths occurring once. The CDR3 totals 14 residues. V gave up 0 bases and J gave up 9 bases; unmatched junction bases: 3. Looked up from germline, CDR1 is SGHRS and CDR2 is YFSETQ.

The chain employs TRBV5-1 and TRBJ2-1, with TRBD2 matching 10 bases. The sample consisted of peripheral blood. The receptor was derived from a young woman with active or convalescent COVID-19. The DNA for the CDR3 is TGCGCCAGCAGCTTGGAGGGGACTAGCGTTGAGCAGTTCTTC. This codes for CASSLEGTSVEQFF.